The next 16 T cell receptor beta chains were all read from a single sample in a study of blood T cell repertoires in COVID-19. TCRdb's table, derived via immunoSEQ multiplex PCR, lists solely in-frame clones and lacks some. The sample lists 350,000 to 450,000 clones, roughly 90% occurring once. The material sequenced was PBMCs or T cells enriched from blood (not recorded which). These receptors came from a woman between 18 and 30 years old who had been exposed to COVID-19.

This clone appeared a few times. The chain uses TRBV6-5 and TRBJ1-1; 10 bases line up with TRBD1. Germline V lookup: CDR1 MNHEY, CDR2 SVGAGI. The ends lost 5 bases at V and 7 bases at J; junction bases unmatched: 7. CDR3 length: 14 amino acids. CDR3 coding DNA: TGTGCCAGCAGTAGAGACAGGGGGCTGGTTGAAGCTTTCTTT. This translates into CASSRDRGLVEAFF.

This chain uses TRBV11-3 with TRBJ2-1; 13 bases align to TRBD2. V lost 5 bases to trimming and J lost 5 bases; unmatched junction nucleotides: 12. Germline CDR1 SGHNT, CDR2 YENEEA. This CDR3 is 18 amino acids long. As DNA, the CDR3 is TGTGCCAGCAGCCTAGCCGGGGTCGGGACTAGCGGGAACAATGAGCAGTTCTTC. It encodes CASSLAGVGTSGNNEQFF.

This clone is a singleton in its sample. CDR3: CASSLAGGGTPQHF. In DNA, the CDR3 is TGTGCCAGCAGCTTAGCCGGAGGGGGCACGCCCCAGCATTTT. The chain combines TRBV7-2 with TRBJ1-5; 7 nucleotides line up with TRBD1. The CDR3 extends over 14 amino acids. Germline V gene sequence: CDR1 SGHTA, CDR2 FQGNSA. V trimming: 0 bases; J trimming: 9 bases; junction bases outside the gene matches: 5. Full variable domain (remainder filled in from reference TRBV7-2 and TRBJ1-5): GAGVSQSPSNKVTEKGKDVELRCDPISGHTALYWYRQSLGQGLEFLIYFQGNSAPDKSGLPSDRFSAERTGGSVSTLTIQRTQQEDSAVYLCASSLAGGGTPQHFGDGTRLSIL.

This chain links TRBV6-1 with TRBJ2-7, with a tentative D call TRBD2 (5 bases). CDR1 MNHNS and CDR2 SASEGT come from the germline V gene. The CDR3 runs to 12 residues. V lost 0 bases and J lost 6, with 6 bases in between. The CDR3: CASSEAGSEQYF. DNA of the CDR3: TGTGCCAGCAGTGAAGCAGGGAGCGAGCAGTACTTC.

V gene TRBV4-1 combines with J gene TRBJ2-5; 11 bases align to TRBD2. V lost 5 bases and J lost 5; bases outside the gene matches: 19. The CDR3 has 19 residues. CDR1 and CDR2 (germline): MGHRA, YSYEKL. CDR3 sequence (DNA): TGCGCCAGCAGCGACCCCCTAGCGGGGGGTACCCCCGGCAGGGAGACCCAGTACTTC. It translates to CASSDPLAGGTPGRETQYF.

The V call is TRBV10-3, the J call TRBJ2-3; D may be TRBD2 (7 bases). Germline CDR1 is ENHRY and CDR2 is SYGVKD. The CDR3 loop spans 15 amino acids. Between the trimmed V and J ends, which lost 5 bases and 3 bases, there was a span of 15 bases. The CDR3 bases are TGTGCCATCAGTCAGTATAGGGGGGGGACAGATACGCAGTATTTT. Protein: CAISQYRGGTDTQYF.

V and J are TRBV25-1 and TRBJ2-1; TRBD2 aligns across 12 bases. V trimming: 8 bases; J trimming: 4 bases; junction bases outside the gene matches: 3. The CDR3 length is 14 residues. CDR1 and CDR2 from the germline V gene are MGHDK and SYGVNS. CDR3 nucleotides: TGTGCCAGCGCGGGACTAGCGGGTTACAATGAGCAGTTCTTC. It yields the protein CASAGLAGYNEQFF. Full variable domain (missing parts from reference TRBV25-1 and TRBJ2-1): EADIYQTPRYLVIGTGKKITLECSQTMGHDKMYWYQQDPGMELHLIHYSYGVNSTEKGDLSSESTVSRIRTEHFPLTLESARPSHTSQYLCASAGLAGYNEQFFGPGTRLTVL.

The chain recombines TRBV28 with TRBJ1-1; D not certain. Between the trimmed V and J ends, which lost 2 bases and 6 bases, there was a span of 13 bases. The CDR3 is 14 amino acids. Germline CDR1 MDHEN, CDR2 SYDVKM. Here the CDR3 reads CASSLLGGLAEAFF. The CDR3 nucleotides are TGTGCCAGCAGTTTACTAGGCGGGTTGGCTGAAGCTTTCTTT. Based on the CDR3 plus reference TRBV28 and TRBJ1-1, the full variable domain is DVKVTQSSRYLVKRTGEKVFLECVQDMDHENMFWYRQDPGLGLRLIYFSYDVKMKEKGDIPEGYSVSREKKERFSLILESASTNQTSMYLCASSLLGGLAEAFFGQGTRLTVV.

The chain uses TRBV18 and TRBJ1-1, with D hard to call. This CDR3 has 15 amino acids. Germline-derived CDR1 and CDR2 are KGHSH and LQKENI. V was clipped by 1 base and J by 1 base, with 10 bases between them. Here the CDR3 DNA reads TGTGCCAGCTCACCACAGCGTGACTCGAACACTGAAGCTTTCTTT. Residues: CASSPQRDSNTEAFF.

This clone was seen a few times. The CDR3 nucleotides read TGTGCCAGCAGTCCCAGGTGGACTGAAGCTTTCTTT. This sequence encodes CASSPRWTEAFF. The chain uses TRBV6-2 or TRBV6-3 and TRBJ1-1; unclear D gene. The V and J ends lost 5 bases and 5 bases respectively, with 9 bases between them. The germline V gene encodes CDR1 MNHEY and CDR2 SVGEGT. The CDR3 extends over 12 amino acids.

The DNA for the CDR3 is TGTGCCATCAGTGAACAGGAAAACACCGGGGAGCTGTTTTTT. Its protein product is CAISEQENTGELFF. The V gene is TRBV10-3, the J gene TRBJ2-2; tentative D call: TRBD1 (5 bases). The CDR3 contains 14 residues. Trimming took 3 bases from V and 2 from J, leaving 7 bases between them. Germline values: CDR1 ENHRY, CDR2 SYGVKD.

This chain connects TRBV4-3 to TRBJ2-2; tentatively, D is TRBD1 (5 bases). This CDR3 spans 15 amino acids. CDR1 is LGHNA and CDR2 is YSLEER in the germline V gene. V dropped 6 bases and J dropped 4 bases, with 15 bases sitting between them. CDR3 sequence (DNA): TGCGCCAGCAGTACACATTCAGGGATCACCGGGGAGCTGTTTTTT. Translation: CASSTHSGITGELFF.

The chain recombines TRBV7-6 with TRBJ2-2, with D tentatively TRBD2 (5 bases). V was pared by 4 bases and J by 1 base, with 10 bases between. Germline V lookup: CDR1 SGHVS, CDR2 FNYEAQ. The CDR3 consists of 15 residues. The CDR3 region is CASSYQAENTGELFF. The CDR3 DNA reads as TGTGCCAGCAGCTATCAAGCGGAGAACACCGGGGAGCTGTTTTTT.

Here the CDR3 DNA reads TGTGCCAGTAGTATAAGGGTCGGACAGGGGGCCCACGAGCAGTACTTC. Amino acid sequence: CASSIRVGQGAHEQYF. V and J are TRBV19 and TRBJ2-7; 11 bases line up with TRBD1. Germline CDR1 LNHDA, CDR2 SQIVND (reference sequence). This CDR3 spans 16 amino acids. Trimming took 2 bases from V and 5 from J; bases not matched to a gene: 8.

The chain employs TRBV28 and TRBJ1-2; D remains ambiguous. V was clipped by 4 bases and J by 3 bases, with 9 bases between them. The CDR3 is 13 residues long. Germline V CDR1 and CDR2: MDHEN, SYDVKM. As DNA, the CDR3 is TGTGCCAGCAGTTACTCCCGGGACTATGGCTACACCTTC. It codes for CASSYSRDYGYTF.

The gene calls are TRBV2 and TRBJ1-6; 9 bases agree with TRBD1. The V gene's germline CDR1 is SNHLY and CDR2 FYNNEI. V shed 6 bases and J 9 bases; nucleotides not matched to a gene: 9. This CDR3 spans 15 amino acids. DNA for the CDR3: TGTGCCAGCAGGGGGAGGGGGACAGGGCTTTCACCCCTCCACTTT. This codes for CASRGRGTGLSPLHF. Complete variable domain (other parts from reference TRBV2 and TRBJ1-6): EPEVTQTPSHQVTQMGQEVILRCVPISNHLYFYWYRQILGQKVEFLVSFYNNEISEKSEIFDDQFSVERPDGSNFTLKIRSTKLEDSAMYFCASRGRGTGLSPLHFGNGTRLTVT.